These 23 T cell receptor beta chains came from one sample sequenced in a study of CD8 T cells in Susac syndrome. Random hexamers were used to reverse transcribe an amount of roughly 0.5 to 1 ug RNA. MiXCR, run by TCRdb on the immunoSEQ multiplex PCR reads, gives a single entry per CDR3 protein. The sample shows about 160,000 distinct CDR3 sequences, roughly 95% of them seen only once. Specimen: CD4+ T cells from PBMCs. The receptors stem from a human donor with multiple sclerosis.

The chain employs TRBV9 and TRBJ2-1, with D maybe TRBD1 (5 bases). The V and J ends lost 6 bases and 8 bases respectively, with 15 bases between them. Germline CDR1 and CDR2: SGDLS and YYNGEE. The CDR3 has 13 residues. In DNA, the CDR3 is TGTGCCAGCAACCCACTATTAGGGGATGAGCAGTTCTTC. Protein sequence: CASNPLLGDEQFF.

For the CDR3, the DNA is TGTGCCAGCACCCTCGGGGTAATATACGAGCAGTACTTC. This codes for CASTLGVIYEQYF. V usage is TRBV2 and J usage is TRBJ2-7; possible D gene TRBD2, 5 bases. Per the germline V gene, CDR1 is SNHLY and CDR2 is FYNNEI. The germline V and J ends were trimmed by 7 bases and 4 bases, with 14 bases remaining between them. The CDR3 extends over 13 amino acids. The variable domain in full, completed from reference TRBV2 and TRBJ2-7, reads EPEVTQTPSHQVTQMGQEVILRCVPISNHLYFYWYRQILGQKVEFLVSFYNNEISEKSEIFDDQFSVERPDGSNFTLKIRSTKLEDSAMYFCASTLGVIYEQYFGPGTRLTVT.

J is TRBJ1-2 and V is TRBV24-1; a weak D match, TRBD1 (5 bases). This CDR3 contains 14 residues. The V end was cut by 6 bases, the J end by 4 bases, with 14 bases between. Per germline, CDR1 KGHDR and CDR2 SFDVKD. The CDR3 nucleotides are TGTGCCACCAGTTCCAGTAGGGGAGGCTATGGCTACACCTTC. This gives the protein CATSSSRGGYGYTF.

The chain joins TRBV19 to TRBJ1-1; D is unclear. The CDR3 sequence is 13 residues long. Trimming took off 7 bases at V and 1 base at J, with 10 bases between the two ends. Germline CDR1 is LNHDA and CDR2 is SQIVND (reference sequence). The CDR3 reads CASTRLKNTEAFF. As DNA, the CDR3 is TGTGCCAGTACTCGCCTCAAGAACACTGAAGCTTTCTTT. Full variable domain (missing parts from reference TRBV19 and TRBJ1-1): DGGITQSPKYLFRKEGQNVTLSCEQNLNHDAMYWYRQDPGQGLRLIYYSQIVNDFQKGDIAEGYSVSREKKESFPLTVTSAQKNPTAFYLCASTRLKNTEAFFGQGTRLTVV.

CDR3 residues: CASSQGWSLAPGELFF. DNA of the CDR3: TGCGCCAGCAGCCAAGGGTGGTCACTAGCTCCCGGGGAGCTGTTTTTT. V gene TRBV4-1 combines with J gene TRBJ2-2; tentative D call: TRBD2 (6 bases). The CDR3 is 16 amino acids. V lost 1 base, J lost 6 bases, and 15 bases lay in between. Germline values: CDR1 MGHRA, CDR2 YSYEKL.

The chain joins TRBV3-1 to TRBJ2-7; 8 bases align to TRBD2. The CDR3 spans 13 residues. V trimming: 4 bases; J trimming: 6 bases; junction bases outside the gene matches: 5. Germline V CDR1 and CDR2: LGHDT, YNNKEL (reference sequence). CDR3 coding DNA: TGTGCCAGCAGCCGGTTAGCGGGAATCGAGCAGTACTTC. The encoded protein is CASSRLAGIEQYF.

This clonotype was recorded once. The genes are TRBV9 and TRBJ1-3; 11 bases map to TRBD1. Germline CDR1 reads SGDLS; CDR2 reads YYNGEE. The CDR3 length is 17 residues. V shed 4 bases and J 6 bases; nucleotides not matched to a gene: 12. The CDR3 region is CASSRGWTGGSENTIYF. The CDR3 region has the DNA TGTGCCAGCAGCAGAGGATGGACAGGGGGCTCAGAAAACACCATATATTTT.

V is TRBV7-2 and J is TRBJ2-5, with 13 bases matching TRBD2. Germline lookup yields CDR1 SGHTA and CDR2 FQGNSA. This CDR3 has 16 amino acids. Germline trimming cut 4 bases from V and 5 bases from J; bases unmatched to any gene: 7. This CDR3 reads CASSSWTSGRWETQYF. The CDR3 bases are TGTGCCAGCAGCTCCTGGACTAGCGGGAGATGGGAGACCCAGTACTTC.

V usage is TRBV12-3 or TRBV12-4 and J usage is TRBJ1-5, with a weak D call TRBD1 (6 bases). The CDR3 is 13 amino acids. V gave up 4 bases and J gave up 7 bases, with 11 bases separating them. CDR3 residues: CASSWTVFQPQHF. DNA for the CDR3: TGTGCCAGCAGTTGGACAGTCTTCCAGCCCCAGCATTTT.

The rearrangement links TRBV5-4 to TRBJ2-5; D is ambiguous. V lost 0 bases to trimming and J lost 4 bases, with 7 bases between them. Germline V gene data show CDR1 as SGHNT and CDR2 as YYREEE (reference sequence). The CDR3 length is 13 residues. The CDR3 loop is CASSLASRETQYF. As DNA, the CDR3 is TGTGCCAGCAGCTTGGCCTCTAGAGAGACCCAGTACTTC.

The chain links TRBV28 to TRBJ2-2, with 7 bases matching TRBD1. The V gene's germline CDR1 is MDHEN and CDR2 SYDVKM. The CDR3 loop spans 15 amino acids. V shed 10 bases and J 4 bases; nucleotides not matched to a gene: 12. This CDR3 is CATNRWTGPTGELFF. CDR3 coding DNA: TGTGCCACCAACAGGTGGACAGGACCCACCGGGGAGCTGTTTTTT.

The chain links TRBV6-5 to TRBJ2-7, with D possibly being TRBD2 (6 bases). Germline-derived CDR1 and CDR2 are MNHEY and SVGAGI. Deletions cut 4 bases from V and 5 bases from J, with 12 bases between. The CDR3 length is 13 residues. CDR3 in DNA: TGTGCCAGCAGTTTCGGGACTTATGACGAGCAGTACTTC. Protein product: CASSFGTYDEQYF.

The CDR3 here is CASSNEWRGEKLFF. The CDR3 bases are TGTGCCAGCAGTAACGAGTGGAGGGGCGAAAAACTGTTTTTT. The chain links TRBV6-6 to TRBJ1-4, with D perhaps TRBD1 (5 bases). The CDR3 has 14 amino acids. The germline V and J ends were trimmed by 5 bases and 8 bases, with 15 bases remaining between them. CDR1 and CDR2 from the germline V gene are MNHNY and SVGAGI (reference sequence).

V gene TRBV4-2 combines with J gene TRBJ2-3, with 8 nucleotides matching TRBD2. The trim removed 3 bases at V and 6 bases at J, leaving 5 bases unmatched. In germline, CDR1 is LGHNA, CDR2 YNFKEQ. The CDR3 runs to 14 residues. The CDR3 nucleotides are TGTGCCAGCAGCCAGGGTAGCGGGAAGGATACGCAGTATTTT. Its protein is CASSQGSGKDTQYF.

The CDR3 loop is CASTLGTVKNTEAFF. The CDR3 DNA is TGCGCCAGCACCCTCGGAACAGTGAAGAACACTGAAGCTTTCTTT. This chain joins TRBV5-1 and TRBJ1-1, with no clear D. The V end lost 6 bases, the J end lost 1 base, and 16 bases lay between the germline ends. Per the germline V gene, CDR1 is SGHRS and CDR2 is YFSETQ. This CDR3 has 15 amino acids.

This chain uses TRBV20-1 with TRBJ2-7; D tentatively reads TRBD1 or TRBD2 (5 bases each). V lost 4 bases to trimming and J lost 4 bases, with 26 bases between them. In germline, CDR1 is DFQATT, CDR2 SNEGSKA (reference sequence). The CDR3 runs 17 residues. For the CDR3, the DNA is TGCAGTGCTACCATACCGGGACCACACCTCTCAAGATACGAGCAGTACTTC. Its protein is CSATIPGPHLSRYEQYF.

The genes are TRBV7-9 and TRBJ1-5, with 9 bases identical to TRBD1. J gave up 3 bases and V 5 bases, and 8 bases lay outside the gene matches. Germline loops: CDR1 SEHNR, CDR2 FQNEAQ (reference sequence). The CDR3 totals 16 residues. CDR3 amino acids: CASSRTGANSNQPQHF. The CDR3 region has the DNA TGTGCCAGCAGCCGGACAGGGGCCAATTCCAATCAGCCCCAGCATTTT.

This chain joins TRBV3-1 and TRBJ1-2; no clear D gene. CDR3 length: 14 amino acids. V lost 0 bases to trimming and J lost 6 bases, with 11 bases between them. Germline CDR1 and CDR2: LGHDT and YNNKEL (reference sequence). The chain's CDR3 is CASSQDGGTDGYTF. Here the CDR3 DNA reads TGTGCCAGCAGCCAAGATGGTGGAACAGATGGCTACACCTTC.

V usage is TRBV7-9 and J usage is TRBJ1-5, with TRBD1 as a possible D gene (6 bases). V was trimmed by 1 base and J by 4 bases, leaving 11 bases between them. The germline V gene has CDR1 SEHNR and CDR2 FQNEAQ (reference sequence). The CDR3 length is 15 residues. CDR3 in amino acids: CASSLGQGWNQPQHF. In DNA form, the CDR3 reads TGTGCCAGCAGCTTAGGTCAGGGGTGGAATCAGCCCCAGCATTTT. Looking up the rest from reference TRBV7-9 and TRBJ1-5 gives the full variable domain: DTGVSQNPRHKITKRGQNVTFRCDPISEHNRLYWYRQTLGQGPEFLTYFQNEAQLEKSRLLSDRFSAERPKGSFSTLEIQRTEQGDSAMYLCASSLGQGWNQPQHFGDGTRLSIL.

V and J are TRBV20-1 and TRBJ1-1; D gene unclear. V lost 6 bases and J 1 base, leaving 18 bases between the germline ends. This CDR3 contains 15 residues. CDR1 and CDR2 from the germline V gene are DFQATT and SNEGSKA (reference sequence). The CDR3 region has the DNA TGCAGTGCCTGGACTGGGAACGGGAAGAACACTGAAGCTTTCTTT. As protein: CSAWTGNGKNTEAFF.

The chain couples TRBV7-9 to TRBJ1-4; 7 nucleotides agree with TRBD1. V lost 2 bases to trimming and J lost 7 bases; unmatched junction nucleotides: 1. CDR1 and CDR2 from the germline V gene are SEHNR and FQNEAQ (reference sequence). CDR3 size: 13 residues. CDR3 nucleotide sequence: TGTGCCAGCAGCTTATCAGGGGGTGAAAAACTGTTTTTT. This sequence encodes CASSLSGGEKLFF. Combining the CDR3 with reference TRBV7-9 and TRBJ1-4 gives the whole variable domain DTGVSQNPRHKITKRGQNVTFRCDPISEHNRLYWYRQTLGQGPEFLTYFQNEAQLEKSRLLSDRFSAERPKGSFSTLEIQRTEQGDSAMYLCASSLSGGEKLFFGSGTQLSVL.

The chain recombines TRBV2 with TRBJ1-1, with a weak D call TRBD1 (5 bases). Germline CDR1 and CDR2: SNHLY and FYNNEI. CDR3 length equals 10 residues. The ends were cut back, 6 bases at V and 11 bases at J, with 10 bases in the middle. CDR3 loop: CASSREMAFF. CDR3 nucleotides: TGTGCCAGCAGCAGGGAGATGGCTTTCTTT.

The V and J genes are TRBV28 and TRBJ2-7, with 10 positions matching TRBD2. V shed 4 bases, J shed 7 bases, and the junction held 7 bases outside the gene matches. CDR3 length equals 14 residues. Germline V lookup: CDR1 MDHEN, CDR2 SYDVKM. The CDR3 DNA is TGTGCCAGCAGTTCTCCAGCGGGAGGGGAAGAGCAGTACTTC. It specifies CASSSPAGGEEQYF. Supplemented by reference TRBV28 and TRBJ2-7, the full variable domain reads DVKVTQSSRYLVKRTGEKVFLECVQDMDHENMFWYRQDPGLGLRLIYFSYDVKMKEKGDIPEGYSVSREKKERFSLILESASTNQTSMYLCASSSPAGGEEQYFGPGTRLTVT.